A single sample gave rise to the 15 T cell receptor beta chains below, sequenced in a study of cytotoxic CD8 clonotypes in ibrutinib-treated CLL. Generated by immunoSEQ multiplex PCR, the TCRdb table keeps only in-frame clones and is missing some. The sample shows roughly 76,000 clones, around 84% of them seen only once. Here the sequenced sample was PBMCs, taken at disease progression, from a patient treated with ibrutinib. The receptors come from a human donor with chronic lymphocytic leukemia.

This chain joins TRBV15 and TRBJ2-1, with D unresolved. Per the germline V gene, CDR1 is LNHNV and CDR2 is YYDKDF (reference sequence). CDR3 length equals 12 residues. Trimming took 5 bases from V and 6 from J, leaving 8 bases between them. Here the CDR3 reads CATSFIGNEQFF. DNA for the CDR3: TGTGCCACCAGCTTTATCGGCAATGAGCAGTTCTTC.

The rearrangement links TRBV5-1 to TRBJ2-5, with unresolved D. The CDR3 contains 14 residues. CDR1 is SGHRS and CDR2 is YFSETQ in the germline V gene. The V gene lost 0 bases and the J gene lost 2 bases, with 8 bases spanning the gap. In nucleotides, the CDR3 is TGCGCCAGCAGCTTGGAAGGCAGACAAGAGACCCAGTACTTC. It codes for CASSLEGRQETQYF.

The chain recombines TRBV5-4 with TRBJ2-1, with 12 bases that match TRBD2. This CDR3 has 16 residues. CDR1 and CDR2 (germline): SGHNT, YYREEE (reference sequence). With V trimmed by 0 bases and J by 2 bases, 0 bases remained unmatched. Here the CDR3 reads CASSLASGRAYNEQFF. CDR3 sequence (DNA): TGTGCCAGCAGCTTGGCTAGCGGGAGGGCCTACAATGAGCAGTTCTTC. Full variable domain (outside the CDR3, taken from reference TRBV5-4 and TRBJ2-1): ETGVTQSPTHLIKTRGQQVTLRCSSQSGHNTVSWYQQALGQGPQFIFQYYREEENGRGNFPPRFSGLQFPNYSSELNVNALELDDSALYLCASSLASGRAYNEQFFGPGTRLTVL.

The chain combines TRBV11-3 with TRBJ1-1, with TRBD1 matching over 7 bases. The CDR3 runs 14 residues. V shed 1 base and J 5 bases; nucleotides not matched to a gene: 4. Germline V gene lookup returns CDR1 SGHNT and CDR2 YENEEA. CDR3 loop: CASSLGTGRTEAFF. In nucleotides, the CDR3 is TGTGCCAGCAGCTTAGGGACAGGAAGGACTGAAGCTTTCTTT.

This clone appeared once. The chain is built from TRBV18 and TRBJ1-3; D may be TRBD1 (5 bases). This CDR3 has 15 residues. Deletions cut 4 bases from V and 1 base from J, with 11 bases between. The germline gives CDR1 KGHSH, CDR2 LQKENI. The CDR3 protein is CASSLGTASGNTIYF. The DNA for the CDR3 is TGTGCCAGCTCACTCGGGACCGCTTCTGGAAACACCATATATTTT. Supplemented by reference TRBV18 and TRBJ1-3, the full variable domain reads NAGVMQNPRHLVRRRGQEARLRCSPMKGHSHVYWYRQLPEEGLKFMVYLQKENIIDESGMPKERFSAEFPKEGPSILRIQQVVRGDSAAYFCASSLGTASGNTIYFGEGSWLTVV.

This chain joins TRBV7-6 and TRBJ2-1; 8 bases map to TRBD1. V gave up 4 bases and J gave up 2 bases; unmatched junction bases: 4. Germline V gene lookup returns CDR1 SGHVS and CDR2 FNYEAQ. The CDR3 sequence is 15 residues long. The CDR3 coding sequence is TGTGCCAGCAGCTACCAGGGGGCGGCCTACAATGAGCAGTTCTTC. Translated: CASSYQGAAYNEQFF. Looking up the rest from reference TRBV7-6 and TRBJ2-1 gives the full variable domain: GAGVSQSPRYKVTKRGQDVALRCDPISGHVSLYWYRQALGQGPEFLTYFNYEAQQDKSGLPNDRFSAERPEGSISTLTIQRTEQRDSAMYRCASSYQGAAYNEQFFGPGTRLTVL.

This chain links TRBV5-1 with TRBJ1-4; D not certain. The CDR3 totals 13 residues. Germline-derived CDR1 and CDR2 are SGHRS and YFSETQ. Trimming removed 0 bases at V and 7 bases at J, with 7 bases between. This CDR3 is CASSLVLGEKLFF. The CDR3 DNA follows: TGCGCCAGCAGCTTGGTTTTAGGTGAAAAACTGTTTTTT.

The genes are TRBV2 and TRBJ1-5; D is unclear. Germline V CDR1 and CDR2: SNHLY, FYNNEI. V shed 6 bases and J shed 6 bases, with 12 bases lying between them. CDR3 length: 13 amino acids. The CDR3 nucleotides are TGTGCCAGCAGCGGGCAGGAGTTTCAGCCCCAGCATTTT. Translated: CASSGQEFQPQHF.

This chain joins TRBV27 and TRBJ1-2; D is unclear. The CDR3 is made up of 15 amino acids. Germline lookup yields CDR1 MNHEY and CDR2 SMNVEV (reference sequence). The V and J ends lost 4 bases and 2 bases respectively, with 14 bases between them. The CDR3 protein is CASSSDWVRNYGYTF. DNA for the CDR3: TGTGCCAGCAGTTCTGATTGGGTCAGAAACTATGGCTACACCTTC.

This chain uses TRBV7-8 with TRBJ2-7; no definite D call. The V end was cut by 5 bases, the J end by 0 bases, with 14 bases between. The CDR3 loop spans 15 amino acids. CDR1 and CDR2 from the germline V gene are SGHVS and FQNEAQ. The CDR3 spells CASSHMDQNSYEQYF. The CDR3 DNA is TGTGCCAGCAGCCACATGGACCAAAACTCCTACGAGCAGTACTTC.

The chain carries TRBV10-3 and TRBJ2-7, with 9 bases that match TRBD2. The J segment lost 7 bases and the V segment lost 0 bases, leaving 4 bases of the junction unmatched. Germline V gene lookup returns CDR1 ENHRY and CDR2 SYGVKD. The CDR3 runs to 14 residues. The CDR3 region is CAISESGAGGEQYF. CDR3 bases: TGTGCCATCAGTGAGTCGGGAGCGGGAGGTGAGCAGTACTTC.

This clone came up once. The J gene is TRBJ1-2, the V gene TRBV6-1; D unclear. Trimming cost V 2 bases and J 5 bases, with 33 bases left between them. Germline values: CDR1 MNHNS, CDR2 SASEGT. The CDR3 has 21 amino acids. CDR3 in DNA: TGTGCCAGCAGTGAAACTCCCGAACCCAATTACTATAATCCATCGTATTATGGCTACACCTTC. As protein: CASSETPEPNYYNPSYYGYTF.

This chain joins TRBV20-1 and TRBJ1-1, with a possible D match to TRBD1 (5 bases). CDR1 and CDR2 from the germline V gene are DFQATT and SNEGSKA (reference sequence). The germline V and J ends were trimmed by 5 bases and 11 bases, with 15 bases remaining between them. CDR3 length equals 11 residues. In DNA, the CDR3 is TGCAGTGCTGGGGCCCCCCAAGAGGCTTTCTTT. Translation gives CSAGAPQEAFF.

The chain recombines TRBV19 with TRBJ2-5; no definite D call. V was shortened by 0 bases and J by 7 bases, with 18 bases between the two germline ends. CDR1 and CDR2 (germline): LNHDA, SQIVND (reference sequence). This CDR3 has 16 amino acids. The DNA of the CDR3 is TGTGCCAGTAGTATAGAGGCGGCCGCCATATCAGGGACCCAGTACTTC. It yields the protein CASSIEAAAISGTQYF. The variable domain in full, with the rest retrieved from reference TRBV19 and TRBJ2-5, is DGGITQSPKYLFRKEGQNVTLSCEQNLNHDAMYWYRQDPGQGLRLIYYSQIVNDFQKGDIAEGYSVSREKKESFPLTVTSAQKNPTAFYLCASSIEAAAISGTQYFGPGTRLLVL.

The CDR3 nucleotides are TGTGCCAGCACTAGGGGGCCACTTGAAAAACTGTTTTTT. This sequence encodes CASTRGPLEKLFF. The chain employs TRBV28 and TRBJ1-4; TRBD1 aligns across 7 bases. V lost 7 bases to trimming and J lost 7 bases; unmatched junction nucleotides: 6. Germline CDR1 reads MDHEN; CDR2 reads SYDVKM. The CDR3 contains 13 residues.